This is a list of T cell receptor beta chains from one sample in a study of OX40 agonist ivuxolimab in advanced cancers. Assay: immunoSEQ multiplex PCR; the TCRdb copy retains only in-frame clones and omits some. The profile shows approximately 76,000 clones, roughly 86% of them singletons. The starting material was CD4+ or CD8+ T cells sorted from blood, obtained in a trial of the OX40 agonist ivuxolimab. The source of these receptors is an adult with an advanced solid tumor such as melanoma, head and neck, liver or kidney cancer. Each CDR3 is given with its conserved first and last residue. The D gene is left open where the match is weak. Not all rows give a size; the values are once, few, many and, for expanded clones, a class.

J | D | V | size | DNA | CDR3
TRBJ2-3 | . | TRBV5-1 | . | TGCGCCAGCAGCTTGGCCCGTCAAAGCACAGATACGCAGTATTTT | CASSLARQSTDTQYF
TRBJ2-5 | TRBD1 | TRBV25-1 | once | TGTGCCAGCGAGGGCAGGGGGCAAGAGACCCAGTACTTC | CASEGRGQETQYF
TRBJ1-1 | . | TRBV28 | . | TGTGCCAGCACTCTAGGGGGGGTAATGGGCACTGAAGCTTTCTTT | CASTLGGVMGTEAFF
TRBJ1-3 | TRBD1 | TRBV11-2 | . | TGTGCCAGCAGCCTCAACACAGGGGCAGGAAACACCATATATTTT | CASSLNTGAGNTIYF
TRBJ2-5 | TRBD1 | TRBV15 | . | TGTGCCACCAGCAGGGCCGGGACAGGACAAGAGACCCAGTACTTC | CATSRAGTGQETQYF
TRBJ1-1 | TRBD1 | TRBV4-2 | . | TGTGCCAGCAGCCAAGATCCGCGGCAGGGGGAAGGAGCTTTCTTT | CASSQDPRQGEGAFF
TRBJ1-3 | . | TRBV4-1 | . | TGCGCCAGCAGCCAAGACTTAGCCTTCCAAGGCACCATATATTTT | CASSQDLAFQGTIYF
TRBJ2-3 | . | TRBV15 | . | TGTGCCACCAGCAGAGTAAGGACAAGCACAGATACGCAGTATTTT | CATSRVRTSTDTQYF
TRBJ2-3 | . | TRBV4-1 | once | TGCGCCAGCAGCCAACGGCAGGGTATACAAGATACGCAGTATTTT | CASSQRQGIQDTQYF
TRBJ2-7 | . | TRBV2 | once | TGTGCCAGCAGTGAAGCGCTTAGGGTCCATGACGAGCAGTACTTC | CASSEALRVHDEQYF
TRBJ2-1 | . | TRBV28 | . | TGTGCCAGCAGTTTGGGACGCAATGAGCAGTTCTTC | CASSLGRNEQFF
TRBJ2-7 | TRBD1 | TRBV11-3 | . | TGTGCCAGCAGCTTAGAGACGGGACAGGGGTACGAGCAGTACTTC | CASSLETGQGYEQYF
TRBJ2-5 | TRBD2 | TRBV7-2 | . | TGTGCCAGCAGCTTGTATCCTAGCGGGGGATTTGTGACCCAGTACTTC | CASSLYPSGGFVTQYF
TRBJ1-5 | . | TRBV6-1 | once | TGTGCCAGCACCGAGAGGGATAGCAATCAGCCCCAGCATTTT | CASTERDSNQPQHF
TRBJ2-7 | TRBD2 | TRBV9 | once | TGTGCCAGCAGTGAAACTAGCGGGAGTTTCGACGAGCAGTACTTC | CASSETSGSFDEQYF
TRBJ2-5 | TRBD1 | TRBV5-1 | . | TGCGCCAGCAGCTTGGACCCCGGGGACAGTCAAGAGACCCAGTACTTC | CASSLDPGDSQETQYF
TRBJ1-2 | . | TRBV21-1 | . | TGTGCCAGCAGCATCCTCCAAGGACTCCTGGAGAACTATGGCTACACCTTC | CASSILQGLLENYGYTF
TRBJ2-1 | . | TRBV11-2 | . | TGTGCCAGCAGCTTAGAAATAGGGAAAGGAAATGAGCAGTTCTTC | CASSLEIGKGNEQFF
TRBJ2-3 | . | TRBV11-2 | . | TGTGCCAGCAGCCTATCGGGGCCAGATACGCAGTATTTT | CASSLSGPDTQYF
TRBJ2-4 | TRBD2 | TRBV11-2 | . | TGTGCCAGCAGCTTATTCCTAGCGGGAGGGTTAGCCAAAAACATTCAGTACTTC | CASSLFLAGGLAKNIQYF
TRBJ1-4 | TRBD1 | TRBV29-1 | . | TGCAGCTCGCGGACAGGGAATGAAAAACTGTTTTTT | CSSRTGNEKLFF
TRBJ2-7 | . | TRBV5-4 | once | TGTGCCAGCAGGGGACGGAGGAACTACGAGCAGTACTTC | CASRGRRNYEQYF
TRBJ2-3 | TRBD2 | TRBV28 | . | TGTGCCAGCAGGGACCTCGTGGGGGGGGTAACAGATACGCAGTATTTT | CASRDLVGGVTDTQYF
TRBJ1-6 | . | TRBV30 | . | TGTGCCTGGAGTGGGTCAGCAAATAATTCACCCCTCCACTTT | CAWSGSANNSPLHF
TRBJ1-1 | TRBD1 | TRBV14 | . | TGTGCCAGCAGCCGACAGGGTAAAACTGAAGCTTTCTTT | CASSRQGKTEAFF
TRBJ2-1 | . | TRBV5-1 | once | TGCGCCAGCAGCTTGGGTTCTAGTCTCAATGAGCAGTTCTTC | CASSLGSSLNEQFF
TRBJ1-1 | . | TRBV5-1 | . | TGCGCCAGCAGCCACGGGGGCCCAATGAACACTGAAGCTTTCTTT | CASSHGGPMNTEAFF
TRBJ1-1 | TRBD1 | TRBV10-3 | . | TGTGCCACCAGGGGGCTGAACACTGAAGCTTTCTTT | CATRGLNTEAFF
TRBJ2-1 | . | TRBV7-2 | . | TGTGCCACGGCCGCGGGGTACACTAGGGGCAATGAGCAGTTCTTC | CATAAGYTRGNEQFF
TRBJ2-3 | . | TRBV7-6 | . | TGTGCCAGCAGCTTAGGTCGGGGCCGCTATCGGCACACAGATACGCAGTATTTT | CASSLGRGRYRHTDTQYF
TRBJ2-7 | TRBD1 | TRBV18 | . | TGTGCCAGCTCATCAGTACAGGGGGCGAACGAGCAGTACTTC | CASSSVQGANEQYF
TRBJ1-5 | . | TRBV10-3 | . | TGTGCCATCGGGGGACGGAGGGATCAGCCCCAGCATTTT | CAIGGRRDQPQHF
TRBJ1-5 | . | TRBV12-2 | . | TGTGCAAGTCGTAGGGACAGGGGGCGTCAGCCCCAGCATTTT | CASRRDRGRQPQHF
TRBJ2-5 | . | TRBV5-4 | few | TGTGCCAGCAGCATGGGGGGAGAGACCCAGTACTTC | CASSMGGETQYF
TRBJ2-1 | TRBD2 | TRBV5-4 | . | TGTGCCAGCAGCTCCAAGACTAGCGGGAAGGTTGAGCAGTTCTTC | CASSSKTSGKVEQFF
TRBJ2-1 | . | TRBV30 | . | TGTGCCTGGAGCCGGGACTCCCGGGCTGAGCAGTTCTTC | CAWSRDSRAEQFF
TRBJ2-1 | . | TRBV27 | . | TGTGCCAGCAAGCCGGGACACATAATCGTGAGCTCCTACAATGAGCAGTTCTTC | CASKPGHIIVSSYNEQFF
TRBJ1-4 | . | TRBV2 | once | TGTGCCAGCAGGGTGGGGCCTAATGAAAAACTGTTTTTT | CASRVGPNEKLFF
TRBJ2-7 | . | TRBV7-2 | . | TGTGCCAGCAGCTTAGATGGGGGCCTCTACGAGCAGTACTTC | CASSLDGGLYEQYF
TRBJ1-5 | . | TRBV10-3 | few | TGTGCCATCAGGGACGGTAGCAATCAGCCCCAGCATTTT | CAIRDGSNQPQHF
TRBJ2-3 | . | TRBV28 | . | TGTGCCAGCAGTTCCCCCGGGGAGCGGTCCCCAGATACGCAGTATTTT | CASSSPGERSPDTQYF
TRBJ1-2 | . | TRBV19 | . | TGTGCCAGTAGTATAGAAGGAGCCTCTGGCTACACCTTC | CASSIEGASGYTF
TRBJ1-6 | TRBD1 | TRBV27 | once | TGTGCCAGCAGTTTCTCACTCAGACAGGGCCATAATTCACCCCTCCACTTT | CASSFSLRQGHNSPLHF
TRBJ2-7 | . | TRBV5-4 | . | TGTGCCAGCAGCCAATCTGCCGGGGTCGAGCAGTACTTC | CASSQSAGVEQYF
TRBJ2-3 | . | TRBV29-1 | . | TGCAGCGTCCAAGGGTCTAGCACAGATACGCAGTATTTT | CSVQGSSTDTQYF
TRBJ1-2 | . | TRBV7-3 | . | TGTGCCAGCAGCAAGGGGGTGGACTATGGCTACACCTTC | CASSKGVDYGYTF
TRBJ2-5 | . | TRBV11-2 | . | TGTGCCAGCAGCTTAGGGGCCGGGACACTCGGCGGGACCCAGTACTTC | CASSLGAGTLGGTQYF
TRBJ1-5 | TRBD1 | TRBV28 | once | TGTGCCAGCAGTTTACCGACAGGGAGGAATCAGCCCCAGCATTTT | CASSLPTGRNQPQHF
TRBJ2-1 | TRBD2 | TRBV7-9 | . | TGTGCCAGCAGCTCACCCTCGTCCCCTAGCGGGAAGAACAATGAGCAGTTCTTC | CASSSPSSPSGKNNEQFF
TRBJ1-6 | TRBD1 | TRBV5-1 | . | TGCGCCAGCAGCTTAAAAGGGGGCGGTTCACCCCTCCACTTT | CASSLKGGGSPLHF
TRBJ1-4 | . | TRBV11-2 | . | TGTGCCAGCAGCCTTACTAATGAAAAACTGTTTTTT | CASSLTNEKLFF
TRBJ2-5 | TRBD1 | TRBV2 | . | TGTGCCAGGGATAAGACAGGGGGTTCGGAGACCCAGTACTTC | CARDKTGGSETQYF
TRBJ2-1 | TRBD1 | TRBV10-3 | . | TGTGCCAGCAAACCGGGACAGGGGATCAATGAGCAGTTCTTC | CASKPGQGINEQFF
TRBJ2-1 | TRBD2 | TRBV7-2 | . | TGTGCCAGCAGCTTATCGTACGGGGGGGGTGAGCAGTTCTTC | CASSLSYGGGEQFF
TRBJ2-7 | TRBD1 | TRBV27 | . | TGTGCCAGCAGTTTGACATTTGGTACAGGGGTCGGGTCCTACGAGCAGTACTTC | CASSLTFGTGVGSYEQYF